This is a list of T cell receptor beta chains from one sample in a study of blood T cell repertoires in COVID-19. Assay used: immunoSEQ multiplex PCR; TCRdb lists only in-frame clones, some missing. The repertoire holds about 300,000 clones, with 85% to 90% as singletons. Material: PBMCs or T cells enriched from blood (not recorded which). These receptors all stem from a woman between 45 and 65 years old who had been exposed to COVID-19. The CDR3 runs from the conserved cysteine through the conserved F or W. D genes are given only for firm matches. For some rows the clone size is stated as once, few or many, or as a class when expanded; others skip it.

size	D	V	J	CDR3	DNA
NA	NA	TRBV28	TRBJ1-1	CASSPRGSSSFF	TGTGCCAGCAGCCCCCGAGGATCCTCTTCTTTCTTT
NA	NA	TRBV5-1	TRBJ1-1	CASSFDLGGSNAEAFF	TGCGCCAGCAGCTTCGACCTGGGGGGGTCAAACGCTGAAGCTTTCTTT
NA	NA	TRBV6-1	TRBJ1-6	CASSAQDRDTGYNSPLHF	TGTGCCAGCAGTGCGCAAGACCGGGACACCGGCTATAATTCACCCCTCCACTTT
NA	TRBD1	TRBV6-5	TRBJ1-1	CASSSRTGGNTEAFF	TGTGCCAGCAGTTCCCGGACAGGGGGTAATACTGAAGCTTTCTTT
NA	TRBD2	TRBV12-3/TRBV12-4	TRBJ2-5	CASSFAGVETQYF	TGTGCCAGCAGTTTTGCGGGGGTAGAGACCCAGTACTTC
NA	TRBD1	TRBV2	TRBJ1-4	CASSERIPGQSYPPANEKLFF	TGTGCCAGCAGTGAAAGAATCCCGGGACAGAGTTACCCCCCGGCTAATGAAAAACTGTTTTTT
NA	TRBD1	TRBV10-3	TRBJ1-5	CATQGTASEPQHF	TGTGCCACCCAAGGGACAGCCTCGGAACCCCAGCATTTT
NA	NA	TRBV3-1/TRBV3-2	TRBJ2-5	CASSKPGLQETQYF	TGTGCCAGCAGCAAGCCGGGACTTCAAGAGACCCAGTACTTC
once	TRBD1	TRBV5-5	TRBJ1-6	CASSALDRASPLHF	TGTGCCAGCAGCGCACTCGACAGGGCTAGTCCCCTCCACTTT
NA	NA	TRBV4-1	TRBJ1-4	CASSQGSVGGSTLFF	TGCGCCAGCAGCCAAGGGAGTGTAGGAGGGTCCACCCTGTTTTTT
NA	NA	TRBV7-8	TRBJ1-5	CASSSMGQKNQPQHF	TGTGCCAGCAGTTCGATGGGGCAGAAAAATCAGCCCCAGCATTTT
NA	NA	TRBV10-2	TRBJ2-4	CASSEFLAKNIQYF	TGCGCCAGCAGTGAGTTCCTAGCCAAAAACATTCAGTACTTC
NA	NA	TRBV4-2	TRBJ2-3	CASSQEEEDTQYF	TGTGCCAGCAGCCAAGAGGAGGAAGATACGCAGTATTTT
NA	NA	TRBV28	TRBJ2-7	CASSFFRSATGRSYEQYF	TGTGCCAGCAGTTTTTTCCGCTCCGCGACAGGGAGGTCCTACGAGCAGTACTTC
NA	TRBD2	TRBV19	TRBJ2-1	CASSMLGTSGAYNEQFF	TGTGCCAGTAGTATGTTAGGGACTAGCGGGGCCTACAATGAGCAGTTCTTC
NA	TRBD1	TRBV7-2	TRBJ1-5	CASSLGGTGQPQHF	TGTGCCAGCAGCTTAGGTGGGACAGGCCAGCCCCAGCATTTT
NA	NA	TRBV6-2/TRBV6-3	TRBJ2-7	CASSRLGLYEQYF	TGTGCCAGCAGCCGACTGGGACTCTACGAGCAGTACTTC
NA	NA	TRBV6-5	TRBJ1-1	CASSPTQNTEAFF	TGTGCCAGCAGCCCGACACAGAACACTGAAGCTTTCTTT
NA	NA	TRBV6-5	TRBJ1-5	CASSQDNSNQPQHF	TGTGCCAGCAGTCAGGACAATAGCAATCAGCCCCAGCATTTT
NA	NA	TRBV27	TRBJ2-3	CASSSAGISTDTQYF	TGTGCCAGCAGTTCCGCAGGGATTAGCACAGATACGCAGTATTTT
NA	NA	TRBV9	TRBJ2-5	CASSAPGGETQYF	TGTGCCAGCAGCGCCCCGGGCGGGGAGACCCAGTACTTC
NA	NA	TRBV9	TRBJ2-6	CASSAGNSGANVLTF	TGTGCCAGCAGCGCAGGGAACTCTGGGGCCAACGTCCTGACTTTC
NA	TRBD1	TRBV4-1	TRBJ2-7	CASSQERTGEIYEQYF	TGCGCCAGCAGCCAAGAAAGGACAGGGGAAATCTACGAGCAGTACTTC
NA	NA	TRBV7-2	TRBJ1-2	CASSLGGGRPNYGYTF	TGTGCCAGCAGCTTAGGGGGCGGCAGGCCCAACTATGGCTACACCTTC
once	NA	TRBV5-6	TRBJ2-7	CASSLVTGGSHYEQYF	TGTGCCAGCAGCTTGGTTACAGGTGGTTCCCACTACGAGCAGTACTTC
NA	TRBD1	TRBV27	TRBJ1-4	CASSLNGGGWEKLFF	TGTGCCAGCAGTTTAAATGGAGGGGGCTGGGAAAAACTGTTTTTT
NA	TRBD1	TRBV18	TRBJ1-6	CASSRGRDRGIYNSPLHF	TGTGCCAGCTCAAGGGGCAGGGACAGGGGGATCTATAATTCACCCCTCCACTTT
once	NA	TRBV15	TRBJ1-2	CATSRTVLYGYTF	TGTGCCACCAGCAGGACAGTCCTATATGGCTACACCTTC
once	NA	TRBV5-6	TRBJ2-3	CASSLDSDTQYF	TGTGCCAGCAGCCTAGACTCCGATACGCAGTATTTT
NA	NA	TRBV27	TRBJ1-1	CASSLQGRNTEAFF	TGTGCCAGCAGTTTACAGGGAAGGAACACTGAAGCTTTCTTT
NA	NA	TRBV4-2	TRBJ2-3	CASSQGVGTDTQYF	TGTGCCAGCAGCCAAGGCGTGGGCACAGATACGCAGTATTTT
NA	TRBD1	TRBV5-1	TRBJ1-4	CASSWGTGPTNEKLFF	TGCGCCAGCAGCTGGGGGACAGGACCAACTAATGAAAAACTGTTTTTT
few	NA	TRBV28	TRBJ2-7	CASSLGAPRYEQYF	TGTGCCAGCAGCCTGGGGGCTCCCAGATACGAGCAGTACTTC
once	NA	TRBV7-8	TRBJ1-6	CASSLGQTNSPLHF	TGTGCCAGCAGCTTAGGACAGACAAATTCACCCCTCCACTTT
once	NA	TRBV5-1	TRBJ1-1	CASTLGGNTEAFF	TGCGCCAGCACCCTGGGAGGGAACACTGAAGCTTTCTTT